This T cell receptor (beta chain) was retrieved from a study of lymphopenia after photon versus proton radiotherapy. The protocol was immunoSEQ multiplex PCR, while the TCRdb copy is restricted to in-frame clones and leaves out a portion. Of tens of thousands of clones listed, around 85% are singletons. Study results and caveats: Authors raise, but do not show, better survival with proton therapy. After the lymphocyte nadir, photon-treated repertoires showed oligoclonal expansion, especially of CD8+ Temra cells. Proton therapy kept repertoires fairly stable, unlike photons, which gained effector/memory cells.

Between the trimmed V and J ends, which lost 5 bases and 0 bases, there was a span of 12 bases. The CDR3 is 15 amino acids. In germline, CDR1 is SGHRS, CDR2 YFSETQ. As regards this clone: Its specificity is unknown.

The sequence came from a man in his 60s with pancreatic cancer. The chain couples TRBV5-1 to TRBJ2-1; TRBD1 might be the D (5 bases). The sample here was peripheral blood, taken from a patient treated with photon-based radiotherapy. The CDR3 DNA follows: TGCGCCAGCAGGCACTCAGGGATCTCCTACAATGAGCAGTTCTTC. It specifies CASRHSGISYNEQFF. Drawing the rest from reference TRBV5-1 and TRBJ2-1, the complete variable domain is KAGVTQTPRYLIKTRGQQVTLSCSPISGHRSVSWYQQTPGQGLQFLFEYFSETQRNKGNFPGRFSGRQFSNSRSEMNVSTLELGDSALYLCASRHSGISYNEQFFGPGTRLTVL.